Ten or more counts support the clone carrying this T cell receptor (beta chain). This sample stems from a study of identical twins. A template switching step contributed a universal primer site, while unique molecular identifiers were present in the cDNA. One entry per CDR3 protein results from TCRdb running MiXCR on the 5' RACE reads. The profile shows 310,000 or so distinct CDR3 sequences, about 8% of them singletons. CDR1 SGHRS and CDR2 YFSETQ come from the germline V gene. This CDR3 comprises 12 residues. The V and J ends lost 5 bases and 9 bases respectively, with 12 bases between them. The same data also contributed to another study, on yellow fever vaccine responses in identical twins. As that study records: Reportedly, twins' vaccine T cell responses looked partly convergent and partly personalized.

The rearrangement links TRBV5-1 to TRBJ2-1; D call uncertain. The sequence derives from a young woman in good health. Specimen: memory (CD45RO+) T cells sorted from blood. CDR3 bases: TGCGCCAGCAGTTCCCTTGGTGGTGAGCAGTTCTTC. It specifies CASSSLGGEQFF.